These T cell receptor beta chains were read from a single sample in a study of naive and memory T cell subsets. TCRdb re-called the UMI-ligation and nested PCR reads with MiXCR, one entry per CDR3 protein. The data hold roughly 83,000 distinct CDR3 sequences, with roughly 12% observed a single time. Sequenced material: naive CD4+ T cells from blood. These receptors all come from a human donor in good health. The CDR3 runs from the conserved cysteine through the conserved F or W. Fields, in order: D gene, V gene, clone size, J gene, CDR3 protein, CDR3 DNA. A D gene is named only where the DNA matches it firmly. Only some rows state a clone size, as once, few, many or a class for expanded clones.

d_gene: -
v_gene: TRBV10-3
abundance: few
j_gene: TRBJ2-2
CDR3aa: CAIKGQANTGELFF
CDR3nt: TGTGCCATCAAAGGACAAGCGAACACCGGGGAGCTGTTTTTT

d_gene: TRBD1
v_gene: TRBV2
abundance: -
j_gene: TRBJ2-5
CDR3aa: CASSRTGKETQYF
CDR3nt: TGTGCCAGCAGCCGGACAGGGAAAGAGACCCAGTACTTC

d_gene: TRBD1
v_gene: TRBV5-1
abundance: -
j_gene: TRBJ1-1
CDR3aa: CASSGTGGGSAEAFF
CDR3nt: TGCGCCAGCAGCGGGACAGGGGGGGGGAGTGCTGAAGCTTTCTTT

d_gene: -
v_gene: TRBV9
abundance: few
j_gene: TRBJ2-1
CDR3aa: CASSVEGRGVNNEQFF
CDR3nt: TGTGCCAGCAGCGTAGAAGGCAGGGGGGTGAACAATGAGCAGTTCTTC

d_gene: -
v_gene: TRBV5-6
abundance: many
j_gene: TRBJ2-5
CDR3aa: CASSFVDSSRPQYF
CDR3nt: TGTGCCAGCAGCTTTGTTGACAGCTCGAGACCCCAGTACTTC

d_gene: -
v_gene: TRBV28
abundance: many
j_gene: TRBJ2-7
CDR3aa: CASSLVVQVRTVYYEQYF
CDR3nt: TGTGCCAGCAGTTTAGTCGTGCAGGTACGGACTGTTTACTACGAGCAGTACTTC

d_gene: -
v_gene: TRBV6-4
abundance: few
j_gene: TRBJ1-5
CDR3aa: CASSPDERQPQHF
CDR3nt: TGTGCCAGCAGCCCGGACGAACGGCAGCCCCAGCATTTT

d_gene: -
v_gene: TRBV27
abundance: few
j_gene: TRBJ1-1
CDR3aa: CASSSRGLGNTEAFF
CDR3nt: TGTGCCAGCAGTTCCAGGGGTTTAGGGAACACTGAAGCTTTCTTT

d_gene: TRBD2
v_gene: TRBV5-4
abundance: many
j_gene: TRBJ2-1
CDR3aa: CASSYGSGMVWYNEQFF
CDR3nt: TGTGCCAGCAGCTACGGTAGCGGGATGGTTTGGTACAATGAGCAGTTCTTC

d_gene: -
v_gene: TRBV7-2
abundance: -
j_gene: TRBJ1-2
CDR3aa: CASSPLTVGYTF
CDR3nt: TGTGCCAGCAGCCCCCTGACAGTTGGCTACACCTTC

d_gene: TRBD1
v_gene: TRBV4-3
abundance: -
j_gene: TRBJ2-2
CDR3aa: CASSQQQGANTGELFF
CDR3nt: TGCGCCAGCAGCCAACAACAGGGGGCGAACACCGGGGAGCTGTTTTTT

d_gene: -
v_gene: TRBV18
abundance: few
j_gene: TRBJ1-5
CDR3aa: CASSRGHNSNQPQHF
CDR3nt: TGTGCCAGCTCCCGCGGACATAATAGCAATCAGCCCCAGCATTTT

d_gene: -
v_gene: TRBV5-8
abundance: many
j_gene: TRBJ2-7
CDR3aa: CASRQRSGALYEQYF
CDR3nt: TGTGCCAGCAGACAACGTAGCGGAGCCCTTTACGAGCAGTACTTC

d_gene: -
v_gene: TRBV6-2/TRBV6-3
abundance: -
j_gene: TRBJ1-3
CDR3aa: CASMIGDTIYF
CDR3nt: TGTGCCAGCATGATCGGGGACACCATATATTTT

d_gene: -
v_gene: TRBV10-3
abundance: few
j_gene: TRBJ2-7
CDR3aa: CAISGIADYEQYF
CDR3nt: TGTGCCATCAGCGGGATAGCGGACTACGAGCAGTACTTC

d_gene: TRBD2
v_gene: TRBV2
abundance: few
j_gene: TRBJ2-1
CDR3aa: CASRQTSGDPFF
CDR3nt: TGTGCCAGCAGGCAGACTAGCGGAGATCCGTTCTTC

d_gene: TRBD2
v_gene: TRBV29-1
abundance: many
j_gene: TRBJ2-1
CDR3aa: CSVVSAKTSGPYNEQFF
CDR3nt: TGCAGCGTTGTGAGTGCCAAGACTAGCGGCCCCTACAATGAGCAGTTCTTC

d_gene: -
v_gene: TRBV7-3
abundance: -
j_gene: TRBJ1-6
CDR3aa: CASSSDGYSPLHF
CDR3nt: TGTGCCAGCAGCTCGGACGGTTATTCACCCCTCCACTTT